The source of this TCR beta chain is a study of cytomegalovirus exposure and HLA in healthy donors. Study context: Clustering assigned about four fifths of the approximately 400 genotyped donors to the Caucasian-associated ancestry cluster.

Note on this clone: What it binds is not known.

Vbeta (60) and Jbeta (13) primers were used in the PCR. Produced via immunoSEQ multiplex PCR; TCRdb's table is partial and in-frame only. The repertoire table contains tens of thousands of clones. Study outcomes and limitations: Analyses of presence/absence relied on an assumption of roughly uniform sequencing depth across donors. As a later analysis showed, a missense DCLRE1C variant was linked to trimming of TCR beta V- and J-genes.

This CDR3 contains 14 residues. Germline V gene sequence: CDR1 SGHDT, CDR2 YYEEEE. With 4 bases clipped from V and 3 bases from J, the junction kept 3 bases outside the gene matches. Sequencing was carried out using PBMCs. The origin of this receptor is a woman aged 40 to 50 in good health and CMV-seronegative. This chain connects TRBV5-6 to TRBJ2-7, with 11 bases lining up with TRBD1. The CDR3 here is CASSPGTGGYEQYF. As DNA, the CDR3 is TGTGCCAGCAGCCCCGGGACAGGGGGCTACGAGCAGTACTTC.